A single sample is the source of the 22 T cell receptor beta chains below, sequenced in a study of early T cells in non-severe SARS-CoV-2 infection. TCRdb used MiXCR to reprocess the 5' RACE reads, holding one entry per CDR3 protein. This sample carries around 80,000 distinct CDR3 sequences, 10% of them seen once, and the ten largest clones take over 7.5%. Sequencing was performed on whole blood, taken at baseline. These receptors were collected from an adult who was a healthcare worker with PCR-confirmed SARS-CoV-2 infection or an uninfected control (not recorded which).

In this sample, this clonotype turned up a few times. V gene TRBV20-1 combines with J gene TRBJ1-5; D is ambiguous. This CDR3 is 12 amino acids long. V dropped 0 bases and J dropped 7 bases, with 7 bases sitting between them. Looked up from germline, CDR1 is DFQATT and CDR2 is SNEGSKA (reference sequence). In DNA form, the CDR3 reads TGCAGTGCTAGAGATCTTAGACAGCCCCAGCATTTT. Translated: CSARDLRQPQHF.

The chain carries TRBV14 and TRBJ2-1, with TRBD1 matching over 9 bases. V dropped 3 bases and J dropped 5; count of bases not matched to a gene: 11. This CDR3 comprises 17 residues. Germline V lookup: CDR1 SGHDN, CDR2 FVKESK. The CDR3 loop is CASSHLTQGAIHNEQFF. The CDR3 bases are TGTGCCAGCAGCCATCTTACACAGGGGGCGATCCACAATGAGCAGTTCTTC.

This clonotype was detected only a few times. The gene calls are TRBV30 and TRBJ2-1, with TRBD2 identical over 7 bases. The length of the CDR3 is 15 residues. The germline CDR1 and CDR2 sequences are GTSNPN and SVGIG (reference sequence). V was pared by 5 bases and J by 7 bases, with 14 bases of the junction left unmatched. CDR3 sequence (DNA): TGTGCCTGGGCCCTACTGGAACTAGCGAGGAATGAGCAGTTCTTC. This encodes CAWALLELARNEQFF.

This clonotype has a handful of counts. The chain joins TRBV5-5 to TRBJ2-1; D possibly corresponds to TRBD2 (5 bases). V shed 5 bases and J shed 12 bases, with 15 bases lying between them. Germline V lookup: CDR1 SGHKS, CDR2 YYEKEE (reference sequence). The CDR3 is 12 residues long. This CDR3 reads CASSQDGIGQFF. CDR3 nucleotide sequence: TGTGCCAGCAGTCAGGACGGGATCGGGCAGTTCTTC. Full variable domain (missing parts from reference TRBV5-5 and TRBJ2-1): DAGVTQSPTHLIKTRGQQVTLRCSPISGHKSVSWYQQVLGQGPQFIFQYYEKEERGRGNFPDRFSARQFPNYSSELNVNALLLGDSALYLCASSQDGIGQFFGPGTRLTVL.

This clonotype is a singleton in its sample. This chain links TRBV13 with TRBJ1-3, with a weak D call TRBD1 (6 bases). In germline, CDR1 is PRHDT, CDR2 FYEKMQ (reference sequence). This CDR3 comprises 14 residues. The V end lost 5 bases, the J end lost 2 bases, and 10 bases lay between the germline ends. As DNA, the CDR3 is TGTGCCAGCAGCCCCGGGACAACTGGAAACACCATATATTTT. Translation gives CASSPGTTGNTIYF. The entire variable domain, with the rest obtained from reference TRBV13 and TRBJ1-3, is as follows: AAGVIQSPRHLIKEKRETATLKCYPIPRHDTVYWYQQGPGQDPQFLISFYEKMQSDKGSIPDRFSAQQFSDYHSELNMSSLELGDSALYFCASSPGTTGNTIYFGEGSWLTVV.

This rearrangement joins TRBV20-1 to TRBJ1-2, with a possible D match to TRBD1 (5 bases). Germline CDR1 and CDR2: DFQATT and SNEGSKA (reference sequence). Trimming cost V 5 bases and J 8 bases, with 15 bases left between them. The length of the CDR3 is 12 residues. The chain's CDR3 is CSAPSGRGGYTF. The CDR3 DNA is TGCAGTGCTCCCTCCGGGCGGGGCGGCTACACCTTC.

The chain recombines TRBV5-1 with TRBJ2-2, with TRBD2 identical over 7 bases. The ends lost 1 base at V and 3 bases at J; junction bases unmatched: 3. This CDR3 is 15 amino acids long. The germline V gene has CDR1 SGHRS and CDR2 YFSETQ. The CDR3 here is CASSLRLADTGELFF. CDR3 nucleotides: TGCGCCAGCAGCTTGAGACTAGCAGACACCGGGGAGCTGTTTTTT.

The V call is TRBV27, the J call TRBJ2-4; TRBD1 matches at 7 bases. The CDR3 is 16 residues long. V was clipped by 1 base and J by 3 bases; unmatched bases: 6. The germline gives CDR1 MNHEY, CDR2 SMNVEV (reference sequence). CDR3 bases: TGTGCCAGCAGTTTATATACAGGGGAAGACAAAAACATTCAGTACTTC. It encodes CASSLYTGEDKNIQYF.

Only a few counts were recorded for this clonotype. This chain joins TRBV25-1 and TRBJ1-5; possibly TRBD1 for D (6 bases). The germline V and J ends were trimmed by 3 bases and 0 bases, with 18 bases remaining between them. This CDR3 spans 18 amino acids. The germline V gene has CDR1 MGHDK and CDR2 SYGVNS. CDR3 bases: TGTGCCAGCAGTGATTACACCAGGGGACTCTCTAGCAATCAGCCCCAGCATTTT. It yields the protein CASSDYTRGLSSNQPQHF. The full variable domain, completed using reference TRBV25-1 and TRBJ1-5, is EADIYQTPRYLVIGTGKKITLECSQTMGHDKMYWYQQDPGMELHLIHYSYGVNSTEKGDLSSESTVSRIRTEHFPLTLESARPSHTSQYLCASSDYTRGLSSNQPQHFGDGTRLSIL.

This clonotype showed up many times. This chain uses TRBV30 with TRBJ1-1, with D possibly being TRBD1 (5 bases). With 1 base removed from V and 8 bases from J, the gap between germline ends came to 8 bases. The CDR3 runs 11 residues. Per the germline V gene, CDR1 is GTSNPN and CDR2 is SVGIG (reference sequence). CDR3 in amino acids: CAWSARDEAFF. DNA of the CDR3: TGTGCCTGGAGTGCCCGGGACGAAGCTTTCTTT.

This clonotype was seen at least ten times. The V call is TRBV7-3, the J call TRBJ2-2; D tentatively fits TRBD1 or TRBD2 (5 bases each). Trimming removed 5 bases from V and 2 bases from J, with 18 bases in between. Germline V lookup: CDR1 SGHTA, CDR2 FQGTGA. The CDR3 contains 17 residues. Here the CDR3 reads CASSPIPGPRNTGELFF. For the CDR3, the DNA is TGTGCCAGCAGCCCCATTCCGGGGCCAAGAAACACCGGGGAGCTGTTTTTT.

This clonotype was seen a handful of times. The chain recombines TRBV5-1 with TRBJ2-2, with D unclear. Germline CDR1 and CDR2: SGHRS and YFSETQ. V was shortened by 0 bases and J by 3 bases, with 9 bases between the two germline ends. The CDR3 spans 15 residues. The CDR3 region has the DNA TGCGCCAGCAGCTTGGTACAGACCCACACCGGGGAGCTGTTTTTT. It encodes CASSLVQTHTGELFF.

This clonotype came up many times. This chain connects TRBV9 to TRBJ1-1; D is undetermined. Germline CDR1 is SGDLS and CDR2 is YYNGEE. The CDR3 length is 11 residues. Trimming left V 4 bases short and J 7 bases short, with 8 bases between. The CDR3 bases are TGTGCCAGCAGCCCTAGAATTGAAGCTTTCTTT. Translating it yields CASSPRIEAFF.

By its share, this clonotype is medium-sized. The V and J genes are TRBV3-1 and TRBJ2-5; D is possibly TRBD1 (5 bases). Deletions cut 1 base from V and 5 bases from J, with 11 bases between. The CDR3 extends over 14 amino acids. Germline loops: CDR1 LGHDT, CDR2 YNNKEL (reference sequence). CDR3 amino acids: CASSQGTPSETQYF. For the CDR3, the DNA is TGTGCCAGCAGCCAAGGGACACCCAGTGAGACCCAGTACTTC.

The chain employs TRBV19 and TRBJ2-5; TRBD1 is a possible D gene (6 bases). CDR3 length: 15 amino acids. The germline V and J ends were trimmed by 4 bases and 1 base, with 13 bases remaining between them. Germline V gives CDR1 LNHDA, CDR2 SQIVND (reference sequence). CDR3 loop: CASSNDRDTQETQYF. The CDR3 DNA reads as TGTGCCAGTAGTAACGACCGGGACACCCAAGAGACCCAGTACTTC.

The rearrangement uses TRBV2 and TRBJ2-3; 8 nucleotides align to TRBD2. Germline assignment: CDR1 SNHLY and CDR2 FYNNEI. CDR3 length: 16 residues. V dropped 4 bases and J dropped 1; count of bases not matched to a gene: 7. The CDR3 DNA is TGTGCCAGCAGTGGGTTGGGACTAGGACGCACAGATACGCAGTATTTT. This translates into CASSGLGLGRTDTQYF.

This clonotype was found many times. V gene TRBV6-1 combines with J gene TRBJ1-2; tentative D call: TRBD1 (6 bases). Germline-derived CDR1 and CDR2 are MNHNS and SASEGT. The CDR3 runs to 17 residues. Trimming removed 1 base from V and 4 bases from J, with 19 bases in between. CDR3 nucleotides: TGTGCCAGCAGTGAAGAAGGGGGATTCTCACTTCCCTATGGCTACACCTTC. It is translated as CASSEEGGFSLPYGYTF.

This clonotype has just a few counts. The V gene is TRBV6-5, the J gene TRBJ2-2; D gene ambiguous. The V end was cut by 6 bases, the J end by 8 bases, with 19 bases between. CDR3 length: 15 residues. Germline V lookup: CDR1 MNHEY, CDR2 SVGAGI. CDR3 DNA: TGTGCCAGCAGCCCCCGCCAGGTTGGGTCTGGGGAGCTGTTTTTT. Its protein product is CASSPRQVGSGELFF.

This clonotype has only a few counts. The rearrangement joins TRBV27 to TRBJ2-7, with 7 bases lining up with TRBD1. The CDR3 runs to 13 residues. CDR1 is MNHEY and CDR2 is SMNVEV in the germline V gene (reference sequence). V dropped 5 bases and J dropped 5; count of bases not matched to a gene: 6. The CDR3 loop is CASSPTGRNEQYF. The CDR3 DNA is TGTGCCAGCAGTCCGACAGGGAGAAACGAGCAGTACTTC.

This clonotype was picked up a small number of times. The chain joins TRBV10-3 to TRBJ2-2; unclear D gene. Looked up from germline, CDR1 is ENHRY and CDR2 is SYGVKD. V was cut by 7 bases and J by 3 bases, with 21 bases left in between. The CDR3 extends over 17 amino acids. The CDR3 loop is CAIKGRYGEVDTGELFF. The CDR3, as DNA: TGTGCCATCAAGGGTCGATACGGAGAAGTGGACACCGGGGAGCTGTTTTTT.

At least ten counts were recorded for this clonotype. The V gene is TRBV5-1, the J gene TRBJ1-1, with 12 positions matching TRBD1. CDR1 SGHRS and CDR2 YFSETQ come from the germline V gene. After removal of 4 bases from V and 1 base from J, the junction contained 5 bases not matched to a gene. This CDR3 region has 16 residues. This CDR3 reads CASSPGQGAPNTEAFF. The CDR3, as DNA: TGCGCCAGCAGCCCGGGACAGGGGGCGCCGAACACTGAAGCTTTCTTT.

CDR3 sequence (DNA): TGTGCCAGCAGCCCGGGACCTCGGACAGGCGGAAACACCATATATTTT. It codes for CASSPGPRTGGNTIYF. The genes are TRBV7-8 and TRBJ1-3; 7 bases are shared with TRBD1. The trim removed 5 bases at V and 4 bases at J, leaving 11 bases unmatched. CDR3 length equals 16 residues. The V gene's germline CDR1 is SGHVS and CDR2 FQNEAQ.